This TCR beta chain emerged from a study of blood T cell repertoires in COVID-19. Study context: Whether acute or convalescent, the COVID-19 samples came from the United States, Italy and Spain. The cDNA or gDNA used as material had been derived from T cells, B-cell-depleted T cells, or PBMCs.

In the authors' methods: Nucleated cell number was recorded as an estimate derived from reference gene primer amplification. The method was immunoSEQ multiplex PCR; TCRdb's version includes in-frame clones alone and lacks a portion of them. D and trimming were read from the DNA, whereas the V and J calls and clone size are those reported in that table. The data contain tens of thousands of clones, around 79% of them singletons. V dropped 5 bases and J dropped 7 bases, with 15 bases sitting between them. This CDR3 contains 15 residues. CDR1 is MNHEY, CDR2 SVGAGI, per germline. The sequence was obtained from a woman older than 75 with acute or convalescent COVID-19. Material for sequencing was peripheral blood. The chain has TRBV6-5 and TRBJ1-6, with unresolved D. Here the CDR3 reads CASSRTNPENSPLHF. The CDR3 region has the DNA TGTGCCAGCAGTCGCACAAATCCTGAAAATTCACCCCTCCACTTT.